The 27 T cell receptor beta chains reported below all come from one sample, sequenced in a study of shared clonotypes between healthy human individuals. Assay: immunoSEQ multiplex PCR; the TCRdb copy retains only in-frame clones and omits some. The data show approximately 500,000 clones, 90% to 97% seen once. Sample: naive CD4+ T cells sorted from blood. Specified subset: CD45RA+ positively selected. Receptor source: a woman aged 25 to 39 in good health.

The chain is built from TRBV29-1 and TRBJ2-1; 8 bases line up with TRBD2. The CDR3 consists of 15 residues. Germline V gene sequence: CDR1 SQVTM, CDR2 ANQGSEA. V lost 3 bases to trimming and J lost 10 bases; unmatched junction nucleotides: 14. CDR3 nucleotide sequence: TGCAGCGTTGATTTGGGACTAGGGAGATCAGGAGAGCAGTTCTTC. Protein: CSVDLGLGRSGEQFF.

The table lists this clone with a count of one. The rearrangement joins TRBV28 to TRBJ2-1; 10 bases are a match to TRBD2. The J segment lost 2 bases and the V segment lost 3 bases, leaving 4 bases of the junction unmatched. The germline V gene has CDR1 MDHEN and CDR2 SYDVKM. The CDR3 is 16 amino acids. CDR3 residues: CASSFGLAGAYNEQFF. The CDR3 DNA reads TGTGCCAGCAGTTTTGGGCTAGCGGGAGCCTACAATGAGCAGTTCTTC.

The rearrangement joins TRBV5-4 to TRBJ2-7; 8 nucleotides agree with TRBD2. This CDR3 has 17 residues. The trim removed 4 bases at V and 0 bases at J, leaving 12 bases unmatched. The germline V gene has CDR1 SGHNT and CDR2 YYREEE (reference sequence). The CDR3: CASSREGRRLSSYEQYF. The CDR3 DNA reads as TGTGCCAGCAGCCGGGAGGGACGGCGACTTAGCTCCTACGAGCAGTACTTC.

J is TRBJ1-5 and V is TRBV5-4; D not resolved. The germline gives CDR1 SGHNT, CDR2 YYREEE (reference sequence). V was pared by 0 bases and J by 0 bases, with 4 bases between. This CDR3 contains 14 residues. CDR3 sequence (DNA): TGTGCCAGCAGCTTGGCAGATAGCAATCAGCCCCAGCATTTT. This translates into CASSLADSNQPQHF.

The chain has TRBV7-3 and TRBJ2-1, with 8 bases that match TRBD1. The CDR3 loop spans 15 amino acids. The junction had 13 bases not matched to a gene; V was cut back by 0 bases and J by 15 bases. The germline V gene encodes CDR1 SGHTA and CDR2 FQGTGA. CDR3 residues: CASSLTSGQVPQRFF. In nucleotides, the CDR3 is TGTGCCAGCAGCTTAACGTCGGGACAGGTGCCCCAAAGGTTCTTC.

The chain uses TRBV19 and TRBJ2-1; 14 nucleotides agree with TRBD2. This CDR3 is built from 16 residues. The junction had 10 bases not matched to a gene; V was cut back by 5 bases and J by 10 bases. Germline assignment: CDR1 LNHDA and CDR2 SQIVND (reference sequence). The CDR3 protein is CASSATGLAGEGEQFF. CDR3 sequence (DNA): TGTGCCAGTAGTGCTACGGGACTAGCGGGAGAAGGCGAGCAGTTCTTC.

This clone was observed once. The genes are TRBV28 and TRBJ2-6; D may correspond to TRBD1 or TRBD2 (5 bases each). V lost 7 bases, J lost 0 bases, and 7 bases lay in between. Germline V gives CDR1 MDHEN, CDR2 SYDVKM. The CDR3 is 14 residues long. The CDR3 sequence: CASTGSSGANVLTF. The CDR3 DNA is TGTGCCAGCACAGGGAGCTCTGGGGCCAACGTCCTGACTTTC.

The genes are TRBV19 and TRBJ2-1, with D possibly TRBD2 on 5 matching bases. This CDR3 contains 17 residues. Between the trimmed V and J ends, which lost 3 bases and 7 bases, there was a span of 22 bases. Germline CDR1 reads LNHDA; CDR2 reads SQIVND (reference sequence). In DNA, the CDR3 is TGTGCCAGTAGTATTCTGTCGAGACCCGGGGTTCGAAATGAGCAGTTCTTC. It encodes CASSILSRPGVRNEQFF. The variable domain in full, with the rest retrieved from reference TRBV19 and TRBJ2-1, is DGGITQSPKYLFRKEGQNVTLSCEQNLNHDAMYWYRQDPGQGLRLIYYSQIVNDFQKGDIAEGYSVSREKKESFPLTVTSAQKNPTAFYLCASSILSRPGVRNEQFFGPGTRLTVL.

The V call is TRBV27, the J call TRBJ2-7; the D gene is possibly TRBD1 (7 bases). Trimming pared 6 bases from V and 3 bases from J, leaving 9 bases between. The germline V gene has CDR1 MNHEY and CDR2 SMNVEV (reference sequence). CDR3 length: 12 amino acids. The CDR3 nucleotides are TGTGCCAGCAGGCAGGGGGGCTACGAGCAGTACTTC. Translated: CASRQGGYEQYF.

The gene calls are TRBV9 and TRBJ1-4; D gene uncertain. Trimming shortened V by 0 bases and J by 5 bases, and 5 bases separated the two germline ends. The CDR3 totals 13 residues. Germline V CDR1 and CDR2: SGDLS, YYNGEE. The chain's CDR3 is CASSVGENEKLFF. The CDR3 coding sequence is TGTGCCAGCAGCGTAGGGGAAAATGAAAAACTGTTTTTT. The variable domain in full, completed from reference TRBV9 and TRBJ1-4, reads DSGVTQTPKHLITATGQRVTLRCSPRSGDLSVYWYQQSLDQGLQFLIQYYNGEERAKGNILERFSAQQFPDLHSELNLSSLELGDSALYFCASSVGENEKLFFGSGTQLSVL.

The chain is built from TRBV2 and TRBJ2-7; 9 bases are a match to TRBD2. The CDR3 runs to 15 residues. Germline V lookup: CDR1 SNHLY, CDR2 FYNNEI. After removal of 6 bases from V and 2 bases from J, the junction contained 8 bases not matched to a gene. CDR3: CASRTEPSGTYEQYF. The CDR3 DNA reads TGTGCCAGCAGGACCGAACCTAGCGGGACCTACGAGCAGTACTTC.

In its sample, this clone was seen once. This sequence joins TRBV11-2 and TRBJ2-5, with D possibly TRBD2 on 6 matching bases. The assigned J gene may be wrong: the sequence end matches TRBJ2-7 better. Germline V lookup: CDR1 SGHAT, CDR2 FQNNGV. The CDR3 runs to 14 residues. CDR3 nucleotide sequence: TGTGCCAGCAGCTTAGAGTGGGGGGCCTACGAGCAGTACTTC. Translated, it gives CASSLEWGAYEQYF.

The chain carries TRBV5-1 and TRBJ2-1; a possible D gene is TRBD2 (5 bases). The V end was cut by 4 bases, the J end by 0 bases, with 11 bases between. Germline-derived CDR1 and CDR2 are SGHRS and YFSETQ. This CDR3 is 15 amino acids long. CDR3 nucleotide sequence: TGCGCCAGCAGCGCCCGAGGGTACTCCTACAATGAGCAGTTCTTC. Amino acids: CASSARGYSYNEQFF. Combining the CDR3 with reference TRBV5-1 and TRBJ2-1 gives the whole variable domain KAGVTQTPRYLIKTRGQQVTLSCSPISGHRSVSWYQQTPGQGLQFLFEYFSETQRNKGNFPGRFSGRQFSNSRSEMNVSTLELGDSALYLCASSARGYSYNEQFFGPGTRLTVL.

This clone appeared a single time. The rearrangement uses TRBV5-5 and TRBJ2-7; D unresolved. The CDR3 consists of 11 residues. V lost 0 bases, J lost 3 bases, and 1 base lay in between. Germline V CDR1 and CDR2: SGHKS, YYEKEE (reference sequence). The CDR3 bases are TGTGCCAGCAGCTTGGACTACGAGCAGTACTTC. The encoded protein is CASSLDYEQYF.

About this clone itself: Other DNA sequences in this specimen translate into the identical CDR3. V and J are TRBV5-1 and TRBJ2-7, with 10 bases lining up with TRBD2. Germline V CDR1 and CDR2: SGHRS, YFSETQ. This CDR3 is 15 amino acids long. V lost 0 bases to trimming and J lost 3 bases; unmatched junction nucleotides: 3. The CDR3 DNA reads as TGCGCCAGCAGCTTGGCTGCTAGCGGGAGCTACGAGCAGTACTTC. This sequence encodes CASSLAASGSYEQYF.

This clone was picked up one time. The chain combines TRBV9 with TRBJ2-2; 9 bases match TRBD2. Germline CDR1 reads SGDLS; CDR2 reads YYNGEE. V trimming: 4 bases; J trimming: 7 bases; junction bases outside the gene matches: 8. The CDR3 length is 15 residues. The CDR3: CASSTGTSLSGELFF. The CDR3, as DNA: TGTGCCAGCAGCACCGGGACTAGCTTAAGCGGGGAGCTGTTTTTT. Full variable domain (rest looked up from reference TRBV9 and TRBJ2-2): DSGVTQTPKHLITATGQRVTLRCSPRSGDLSVYWYQQSLDQGLQFLIQYYNGEERAKGNILERFSAQQFPDLHSELNLSSLELGDSALYFCASSTGTSLSGELFFGEGSRLTVL.

The chain uses TRBV4-1 and TRBJ1-2; TRBD1 matches at 7 bases. The junction had 9 bases not matched to a gene; V was cut back by 2 bases and J by 0 bases. The CDR3 consists of 17 residues. The germline CDR1 and CDR2 sequences are MGHRA and YSYEKL. CDR3 in DNA: TGCGCCAGCAGCCAATTAGCCAAGGGGGCCTCTAACTATGGCTACACCTTC. Translation: CASSQLAKGASNYGYTF.

J is TRBJ2-7 and V is TRBV10-2; the D gene is possibly TRBD2 (6 bases). Germline V gives CDR1 WSHSY, CDR2 SAAADI. CDR3 length equals 13 residues. V was clipped by 7 bases and J by 2 bases, with 12 bases between them. The CDR3, as DNA: TGCGCCAGCACCGGGAGTGCCCCCTACGAGCAGTACTTC. Protein sequence: CASTGSAPYEQYF.

Only one count was recorded for this clone. This chain joins TRBV19 and TRBJ2-4; 13 bases map to TRBD2. Trimming removed 4 bases from V and 2 bases from J; junction bases left unmatched: 14. Per germline, CDR1 LNHDA and CDR2 SQIVND (reference sequence). There are 20 residues in the CDR3. Here the CDR3 DNA reads TGTGCCAGTAGTACCTGGACTAGCGGGAGAGTATTAACAACCAAAAACATTCAGTACTTC. It encodes CASSTWTSGRVLTTKNIQYF.

The chain employs TRBV6-1 and TRBJ1-5, with no clear D. Trimming took 6 bases from V and 7 from J, leaving 16 bases between them. The V gene's germline CDR1 is MNHNS and CDR2 SASEGT. This CDR3 has 14 amino acids. DNA for the CDR3: TGTGCCAGCAGCCTGCGGGGTCCCAACCAGCCCCAGCATTTT. It yields the protein CASSLRGPNQPQHF.

The chain joins TRBV7-6 to TRBJ1-1; tentatively, D is TRBD1 (5 bases). The germline CDR1 and CDR2 sequences are SGHVS and FNYEAQ. V shed 1 base and J shed 3 bases, with 15 bases lying between them. CDR3 length equals 16 residues. The CDR3 DNA is TGTGCCAGCAGCTTAGGATCCGCAGGGTGGGACACTGAAGCTTTCTTT. Translated, it gives CASSLGSAGWDTEAFF.

This clone was detected only once. This chain joins TRBV9 and TRBJ1-2, with D perhaps matching TRBD1 (6 bases). The CDR3 is made up of 15 amino acids. Germline V CDR1 and CDR2: SGDLS, YYNGEE. Trimming stripped 3 bases from V and 4 bases from J, with 16 bases between. The CDR3 here is CASSGWRDNTYGYTF. The CDR3, as DNA: TGTGCCAGCAGCGGGTGGAGGGACAACACCTATGGCTACACCTTC.

This sequence joins TRBV10-3 and TRBJ2-3, with 7 bases lining up with TRBD1. Looked up from germline, CDR1 is ENHRY and CDR2 is SYGVKD. This CDR3 has 14 amino acids. V gave up 0 bases and J gave up 6 bases; unmatched junction bases: 3. CDR3 protein: CAISESTGADTQYF. The CDR3 bases are TGTGCCATCAGTGAGTCCACAGGGGCCGATACGCAGTATTTT.

The V call is TRBV6-6, the J call TRBJ2-7; 10 bases are shared with TRBD2. Germline CDR1 MNHNY, CDR2 SVGAGI (reference sequence). CDR3 length: 13 amino acids. V was pared by 8 bases and J by 4 bases, with 5 bases of the junction left unmatched. The CDR3 DNA follows: TGTGCCAGCCCAGAAGCGGGAGGGTACGAGCAGTACTTC. Encoded protein: CASPEAGGYEQYF.

The V and J genes are TRBV28 and TRBJ2-5; TRBD1 is a possible D gene (5 bases). V gave up 3 bases and J gave up 4 bases, with 9 bases separating them. Per germline, CDR1 MDHEN and CDR2 SYDVKM. This CDR3 spans 13 amino acids. DNA of the CDR3: TGTGCCAGCAGTTTGGACACCCCAGAGACCCAGTACTTC. Residues: CASSLDTPETQYF.

This rearrangement joins TRBV28 to TRBJ1-2; D is unresolved. The germline gives CDR1 MDHEN, CDR2 SYDVKM. This CDR3 has 12 amino acids. Trimming cost V 6 bases and J 1 base, with 6 bases left between them. CDR3 nucleotide sequence: TGTGCCAGCAGGCTAGTTAACTATGGCTACACCTTC. Amino acids: CASRLVNYGYTF.

The genes are TRBV14 and TRBJ1-1; 9 bases match TRBD1. The CDR3 contains 13 residues. Trimming at V came to 4 bases and at J to 10 bases, leaving 7 bases not matched to a gene. Germline values: CDR1 SGHDN, CDR2 FVKESK. The CDR3 sequence: CASSPGQGLVAFF. CDR3 nucleotides: TGTGCCAGCAGCCCCGGACAGGGGCTTGTAGCTTTCTTT.